The 32 T cell receptor beta chains reported below all come from one sample, sequenced in a study of blood T cell repertoires in COVID-19. Libraries were prepared by immunoSEQ multiplex PCR; TCRdb keeps only in-frame clonotypes and omits some of them. The table has about 140,000 clones, around 90% seen once; the top ten hold under 2%. Sequenced material: peripheral blood. Source of these receptors: a human donor in a cohort sampled during active COVID-19.

This chain links TRBV7-2 with TRBJ1-1; D ambiguous. The CDR3 runs to 13 residues. Germline V lookup: CDR1 SGHTA, CDR2 FQGNSA. V shed 2 bases and J shed 2 bases, with 6 bases lying between them. CDR3 DNA sequence: TGTGCCAGCAGCTTATGGGCCAACACTGAAGCTTTCTTT. Its protein product is CASSLWANTEAFF.

The genes are TRBV6-6 and TRBJ1-2, with D perhaps TRBD1 (6 bases). Trimming stripped 11 bases from V and 6 bases from J, with 16 bases between. Germline V gene sequence: CDR1 MNHNY, CDR2 SVGAGI (reference sequence). CDR3 size: 12 residues. The chain's CDR3 is CAASDRNHGYTF. The CDR3 DNA reads as TGTGCCGCCTCGGACAGAAATCATGGCTACACCTTC.

The J gene is TRBJ1-1, the V gene TRBV5-6; D gene unclear. Germline V gives CDR1 SGHDT, CDR2 YYEEEE. V was clipped by 4 bases and J by 3 bases, with 4 bases between them. The CDR3 has 11 residues. DNA for the CDR3: TGTGCCAGCAGCCGGGACACTGAAGCTTTCTTT. Its translation is CASSRDTEAFF.

This clone was counted once. The chain employs TRBV11-3 and TRBJ2-1; the match to TRBD2 covers 8 bases. Looked up from germline, CDR1 is SGHNT and CDR2 is YENEEA. This CDR3 has 15 amino acids. Losses at the gene ends were 1 base for V and 5 bases for J; bases not matched to a gene: 4. The CDR3 nucleotides read TGTGCCAGCAGCTTAGCACGGGGGGGGAACAATGAGCAGTTCTTC. The encoded protein is CASSLARGGNNEQFF.

V is TRBV2 and J is TRBJ2-2; D not resolved. CDR1 is SNHLY and CDR2 is FYNNEI in the germline V gene. This CDR3 has 14 residues. V was clipped by 5 bases and J by 0 bases, with 7 bases between them. For the CDR3, the DNA is TGTGCCAGCAGTTCTACCGCGAACACCGGGGAGCTGTTTTTT. Amino acids: CASSSTANTGELFF.

The chain is built from TRBV5-5 and TRBJ2-6; D is perhaps TRBD2 (6 bases). This CDR3 comprises 16 residues. Trimming took 0 bases from V and 2 from J, leaving 9 bases between them. The germline V gene has CDR1 SGHKS and CDR2 YYEKEE (reference sequence). The CDR3 region has the DNA TGTGCCAGCAGCTTGGGACTAGTCGCTGGGGCCAACGTCCTGACTTTC. Its protein product is CASSLGLVAGANVLTF.

The chain uses TRBV6-5 and TRBJ1-1; D gene uncertain. V lost 0 bases to trimming and J lost 5 bases, with 16 bases between them. Germline V gene sequence: CDR1 MNHEY, CDR2 SVGAGI. This CDR3 region has 16 residues. DNA for the CDR3: TGTGCCAGCAGTTACTCCCCCTCAGGAGCGGGGACTGAAGCTTTCTTT. Protein product: CASSYSPSGAGTEAFF.

The table lists this clone with a few counts. V is TRBV11-2 and J is TRBJ1-1; D may be TRBD1 (5 bases). Between the trimmed V and J ends, which lost 5 bases and 5 bases, there was a span of 12 bases. This CDR3 region has 13 residues. Germline CDR1 reads SGHAT; CDR2 reads FQNNGV. Here the CDR3 reads CASSPGSGTEAFF. Written as DNA, the CDR3 is TGTGCCAGCAGCCCAGGGTCAGGGACTGAAGCTTTCTTT.

The chain is built from TRBV11-3 and TRBJ2-7; D unclear. The V end lost 4 bases, the J end lost 6 bases, and 10 bases lay between the germline ends. CDR1 is SGHNT, CDR2 YENEEA, per germline. The CDR3 length is 12 residues. The CDR3 loop is CASSSGAPEQYF. Written as DNA, the CDR3 is TGTGCCAGCAGCTCAGGTGCTCCCGAGCAGTACTTC. The variable domain in full, completed from reference TRBV11-3 and TRBJ2-7, reads EAGVVQSPRYKIIEKKQPVAFWCNPISGHNTLYWYLQNLGQGPELLIRYENEEAVDDSQLPKDRFSAERLKGVDSTLKIQPAELGDSAVYLCASSSGAPEQYFGPGTRLTVT.

V is TRBV9 and J is TRBJ1-5; 7 nucleotides agree with TRBD1. The V gene's germline CDR1 is SGDLS and CDR2 YYNGEE. This CDR3 is built from 14 residues. Losses at the gene ends were 3 bases for V and 3 bases for J; bases not matched to a gene: 3. For the CDR3, the DNA is TGTGCCAGCAGCGAAGGGACAGACAATCAGCCCCAGCATTTT. Translation gives CASSEGTDNQPQHF.

The genes are TRBV2 and TRBJ2-1; 13 bases fit TRBD2. J gave up 5 bases and V 7 bases, and 5 bases lay outside the gene matches. Germline V gene sequence: CDR1 SNHLY, CDR2 FYNNEI. This CDR3 has 15 amino acids. CDR3 sequence reads: CASKLLAGGDNEQFF. The CDR3 DNA reads TGTGCCAGCAAACTACTAGCGGGGGGGGACAATGAGCAGTTCTTC.

The chain joins TRBV19 to TRBJ1-2, with 8 bases lining up with TRBD1. Per the germline V gene, CDR1 is LNHDA and CDR2 is SQIVND (reference sequence). Germline trimming cut 5 bases from V and 8 bases from J; bases unmatched to any gene: 13. The CDR3 length is 15 residues. CDR3 sequence: CASSFRQGKSAGYTF. The CDR3, as DNA: TGTGCCAGTAGTTTCCGACAGGGGAAGTCTGCGGGCTACACCTTC.

The chain links TRBV6-5 to TRBJ1-4, with 7 bases matching TRBD1. From germline, CDR1 is MNHEY and CDR2 SVGAGI. Trimming removed 4 bases from V and 8 bases from J; junction bases left unmatched: 10. This CDR3 region has 15 residues. This chain's CDR3 is CASSSPAGGKEKLFF. DNA of the CDR3: TGTGCCAGCAGTTCCCCAGCAGGGGGAAAAGAAAAACTGTTTTTT.

A few counts support this clone. The chain couples TRBV15 to TRBJ1-5; D gene unclear. V lost 0 bases to trimming and J lost 5 bases, with 11 bases between them. The CDR3 is made up of 15 amino acids. Germline V gives CDR1 LNHNV, CDR2 YYDKDF (reference sequence). The CDR3 bases are TGTGCCACCAGCAGAGATCGTCGAGATGATCAGCCCCAGCATTTT. Residues: CATSRDRRDDQPQHF.

This chain uses TRBV12-1 with TRBJ2-1; the table's D call, TRBD2, was not checked against the DNA. TRBV12-1 is shown as a pseudogene. This CDR3 spans 15 amino acids. DNA for the CDR3: TGTGCCAGCGGCCAAGGACTAGCGGTGTACAATGAGCAGTTCTTC. The encoded protein is CASGQGLAVYNEQFF.

The CDR3 DNA follows: TGTGCCAGCAGCTTAGCGGCAGGGGAAACTGAAGCTTTCTTT. Translated, it gives CASSLAAGETEAFF. The V call is TRBV7-8, the J call TRBJ1-1; D is possibly TRBD1 (6 bases). V was clipped by 0 bases and J by 5 bases, with 10 bases between them. The CDR3 length is 14 residues. Looked up from germline, CDR1 is SGHVS and CDR2 is FQNEAQ.

The chain recombines TRBV3-1 (or the pseudogene TRBV3-2) with TRBJ1-2; 12 bases map to TRBD1. The germline V gene has CDR1 LGHDT and CDR2 YNNKEL (reference sequence). The V and J ends lost 5 bases and 8 bases, in that order; junction bases with no gene match: 9. The length of the CDR3 is 15 residues. Written as DNA, the CDR3 is TGTGCCAGCAGCTATCCGGGACAGGGGGCGGCGGGCTACACCTTC. Its protein product is CASSYPGQGAAGYTF.

V is TRBV6-1 and J is TRBJ2-7; TRBD1 agrees at 7 bases. Germline CDR1 MNHNS, CDR2 SASEGT. This CDR3 has 15 residues. V was pared by 4 bases and J by 2 bases, with 8 bases of the junction left unmatched. The CDR3 DNA is TGTGCCAGCAGTGTAGCAGGGGGTAATCCCTACGAGCAGTACTTC. Its translation: CASSVAGGNPYEQYF.

This clone was detected once. The chain carries TRBV5-1 and TRBJ2-5; TRBD1 aligns across 9 bases. Germline V CDR1 and CDR2: SGHRS, YFSETQ. CDR3 length equals 16 residues. Trimming removed 2 bases from V and 0 bases from J; junction bases left unmatched: 5. The CDR3 loop reads CASSFGGTGNQETQYF. In DNA, the CDR3 is TGCGCCAGCAGCTTTGGGGGGACAGGGAACCAAGAGACCCAGTACTTC.

V gene TRBV5-4 combines with J gene TRBJ2-7; possible D gene TRBD2, 6 bases. Trimming removed 4 bases from V and 6 bases from J, with 14 bases in between. CDR1 and CDR2 from the germline V gene are SGHNT and YYREEE (reference sequence). This CDR3 is 13 amino acids long. CDR3 amino acids: CASSGGLLGEQYF. In nucleotides, the CDR3 is TGTGCCAGCAGCGGGGGACTCCTGGGCGAGCAGTACTTC.

This clone was counted a single time. This sequence joins TRBV18 and TRBJ2-5; D may be TRBD2 (5 bases). This CDR3 comprises 15 residues. Germline assignment: CDR1 KGHSH and CDR2 LQKENI. V lost 4 bases, J lost 1 base, and 13 bases lay in between. The CDR3 region is CASSRNTGFQETQYF. The DNA of the CDR3 is TGTGCCAGCTCACGAAACACGGGGTTCCAAGAGACCCAGTACTTC.

This rearrangement joins TRBV27 to TRBJ2-7; 9 bases agree with TRBD2. The CDR3 runs to 16 residues. The V and J ends lost 5 bases and 5 bases, in that order; junction bases with no gene match: 13. Germline lookup yields CDR1 MNHEY and CDR2 SMNVEV (reference sequence). The CDR3: CASSIIGRGGPHEQYF. CDR3 in DNA: TGTGCCAGCAGTATAATTGGGCGGGGGGGCCCCCACGAGCAGTACTTC.

This clone was observed a handful of times. The V gene is TRBV4-1, the J gene TRBJ1-6; D remains unclear. V lost 5 bases, J lost 7 bases, and 12 bases lay in between. Germline V lookup: CDR1 MGHRA, CDR2 YSYEKL. The CDR3 length is 14 residues. CDR3 region: CASSVRGKNSPLHF. In nucleotides, the CDR3 is TGCGCCAGCAGCGTCAGAGGGAAGAATTCACCCCTCCACTTT.

This clone was detected only once. V usage is TRBV5-1 and J usage is TRBJ2-2, with TRBD1 matching 7 bases. Germline V gives CDR1 SGHRS, CDR2 YFSETQ. This CDR3 has 18 residues. V lost 4 bases and J lost 6; bases outside the gene matches: 18. CDR3 in DNA: TGCGCCAGCAGCCACAATCCGGGACAGCTATCGGCGGCCGGGGAGCTGTTTTTT. Amino acids: CASSHNPGQLSAAGELFF.

This chain joins TRBV3-1 (or the pseudogene TRBV3-2) and TRBJ2-3; 10 positions match TRBD2. CDR1 and CDR2 (germline): LGHDT, YNNKEL (reference sequence). The CDR3 spans 16 residues. Trimming cost V 4 bases and J 2 bases; bases outside gene matches: 6. The CDR3 DNA reads as TGTGCCAGCAGCCTTCTAGCGGGGGTGGTCACAGATACGCAGTATTTT. Protein product: CASSLLAGVVTDTQYF.

The V and J genes are TRBV6-6 and TRBJ2-7; 11 bases align to TRBD1. Trimming removed 6 bases from V and 7 bases from J; junction bases left unmatched: 8. The germline V gene has CDR1 MNHNY and CDR2 SVGAGI (reference sequence). The CDR3 consists of 14 residues. CDR3 protein: CASRPGQGAREQYF. Written as DNA, the CDR3 is TGTGCCAGCAGACCCGGACAGGGGGCGCGGGAGCAGTACTTC.

The V and J genes are TRBV19 and TRBJ2-1; 9 nucleotides agree with TRBD1. The J segment lost 3 bases and the V segment lost 6 bases, leaving 9 bases of the junction unmatched. The CDR3 totals 16 residues. Germline CDR1 is LNHDA and CDR2 is SQIVND (reference sequence). CDR3 amino acids: CASSEMDRGLYNEQFF. CDR3 in DNA: TGTGCCAGTAGCGAAATGGACAGGGGTCTCTACAATGAGCAGTTCTTC.

The genes are TRBV4-2 and TRBJ2-7, with 11 positions matching TRBD2. Trimming removed 4 bases from V and 3 bases from J; junction bases left unmatched: 5. CDR3 length equals 15 residues. In germline, CDR1 is LGHNA, CDR2 YNFKEQ. CDR3 nucleotides: TGTGCCAGCAGCCTGACCGGGACTAGCGGCTACGAGCAGTACTTC. Protein sequence: CASSLTGTSGYEQYF.

The gene calls are TRBV5-1 and TRBJ2-2; 8 positions match TRBD1. V shed 0 bases and J 2 bases; nucleotides not matched to a gene: 3. The CDR3 has 16 amino acids. The V gene's germline CDR1 is SGHRS and CDR2 YFSETQ. The CDR3 sequence is CASSLDGQGNTGELFF. In DNA, the CDR3 is TGCGCCAGCAGCTTGGACGGACAGGGCAACACCGGGGAGCTGTTTTTT.

This clone has only one observation. This chain joins TRBV20-1 and TRBJ1-1; D ambiguous. Germline CDR1 and CDR2: DFQATT and SNEGSKA (reference sequence). The CDR3 contains 13 residues. Trimming took 3 bases from V and 1 from J, leaving 9 bases between them. CDR3 amino acids: CSASKDWNTEAFF. The CDR3 DNA reads as TGCAGTGCTAGTAAGGACTGGAACACTGAAGCTTTCTTT.

The chain couples TRBV6-1 to TRBJ2-1; 11 bases align to TRBD1. Germline V CDR1 and CDR2: MNHNS, SASEGT. Losses at the gene ends were 2 bases for V and 6 bases for J; bases not matched to a gene: 3. The CDR3 runs 15 residues. The chain's CDR3 is CASSERDRGVNEQFF. For the CDR3, the DNA is TGTGCCAGCAGTGAAAGGGACAGGGGGGTCAATGAGCAGTTCTTC.

The V gene is TRBV4-1, the J gene TRBJ2-3, with D perhaps matching TRBD2 (5 bases). Trimming stripped 2 bases from V and 3 bases from J, with 15 bases between. The CDR3 consists of 16 residues. Germline values: CDR1 MGHRA, CDR2 YSYEKL. The CDR3 bases are TGCGCCAGCAGCCAACGCCCGGGGAAGGGTACAGATACGCAGTATTTT. It yields the protein CASSQRPGKGTDTQYF.